A single sample gave rise to the 19 T cell receptor beta chains below, sequenced in a study of blood T cell repertoires in COVID-19. Here immunoSEQ multiplex PCR was the method, and the copy in TCRdb shows in-frame clones only, minus some. The sample carries 200,000 to 250,000 clones, around 83% recorded once. The sample comprised peripheral blood. All receptors derive from a middle-aged man with active or convalescent COVID-19.

This clone was observed a few times. This rearrangement joins TRBV19 to TRBJ1-4; no reliable D call. Germline V gene data show CDR1 as LNHDA and CDR2 as SQIVND (reference sequence). V was clipped by 5 bases and J by 0 bases, with 10 bases between them. The CDR3 is made up of 15 amino acids. The CDR3 DNA follows: TGTGCCAGTAGTTATCCTGGAGCAACTAATGAAAAACTGTTTTTT. It specifies CASSYPGATNEKLFF.

The chain is built from TRBV29-1 and TRBJ1-1; a possible D gene is TRBD1 (6 bases). The CDR3 length is 13 residues. The V gene's germline CDR1 is SQVTM and CDR2 ANQGSEA. V was shortened by 5 bases and J by 4 bases, with 14 bases between the two germline ends. As DNA, the CDR3 is TGCAGCGTTCGCGGTCCAGGGGTCACTGAAGCTTTCTTT. Amino acids: CSVRGPGVTEAFF.

V gene TRBV12-3 or TRBV12-4 combines with J gene TRBJ2-1; 9 bases align to TRBD2. The V and J ends lost 7 bases and 5 bases, in that order; junction bases with no gene match: 3. This CDR3 region has 13 residues. The CDR3 sequence: CASNVAGDNEQFF. CDR3 DNA: TGTGCCAGCAACGTAGCGGGAGACAATGAGCAGTTCTTC.

This chain joins TRBV21-1 and TRBJ2-7; TRBD2 is the table's D call and was not checked against the DNA. TRBV21-1 is designated a pseudogene. The CDR3 totals 16 residues. The CDR3, as DNA: TGTGCCAGCAGCAAATTTGTAGCGGGAGATAGTCGCGAGCAGTACTTC. It is translated as CASSKFVAGDSREQYF.

The chain links TRBV28 to TRBJ1-4; TRBD1 might be the D (5 bases). Germline V gives CDR1 MDHEN, CDR2 SYDVKM. The CDR3 is 15 residues long. V lost 3 bases to trimming and J lost 3 bases, with 11 bases between them. This CDR3 is CASSFRGVANEKLFF. The CDR3 DNA reads as TGTGCCAGCAGTTTTCGGGGGGTGGCTAATGAAAAACTGTTTTTT. The variable domain in full, with the rest retrieved from reference TRBV28 and TRBJ1-4, is DVKVTQSSRYLVKRTGEKVFLECVQDMDHENMFWYRQDPGLGLRLIYFSYDVKMKEKGDIPEGYSVSREKKERFSLILESASTNQTSMYLCASSFRGVANEKLFFGSGTQLSVL.

The gene calls are TRBV3-1 (or the pseudogene TRBV3-2) and TRBJ2-7; 11 nucleotides align to TRBD2. The germline CDR1 and CDR2 sequences are LGHDT and YNNKEL (reference sequence). The CDR3 runs 16 residues. Unmatched junction bases numbered 10, after V lost 6 bases and J lost 3 bases. As DNA, the CDR3 is TGTGCCAGCAGTCTAAGTCCTAGCGGGGGGTACTACGAGCAGTACTTC. Translated, it gives CASSLSPSGGYYEQYF.

The chain couples TRBV2 to TRBJ2-6; D gene ambiguous. CDR3 size: 17 residues. Trimming took off 4 bases at V and 0 bases at J, with 13 bases between the two ends. Germline values: CDR1 SNHLY, CDR2 FYNNEI. CDR3 amino acids: CASSVSGTPSGANVLTF. CDR3 nucleotides: TGTGCCAGCAGTGTTTCGGGTACCCCCTCTGGGGCCAACGTCCTGACTTTC.

This clone appeared a single time. This chain joins TRBV6-5 and TRBJ2-5; D uncertain. The CDR3 is made up of 14 amino acids. Germline values: CDR1 MNHEY, CDR2 SVGAGI. Trimming pared 2 bases from V and 8 bases from J, leaving 15 bases between. The CDR3 loop reads CASSYSRQAKTQYF. The CDR3 DNA reads as TGTGCCAGCAGTTACAGCCGCCAGGCGAAAACCCAGTACTTC.

This clone came up a few times. This sequence joins TRBV10-3 and TRBJ1-2; possibly TRBD1 for D (5 bases). The germline V and J ends were trimmed by 6 bases and 6 bases, with 17 bases remaining between them. The CDR3 totals 14 residues. Germline V gene lookup returns CDR1 ENHRY and CDR2 SYGVKD. The CDR3, as DNA: TGTGCCATCAGGGAACCTGGGAGGGGCGATGGCTACACCTTC. It encodes CAIREPGRGDGYTF.

This chain joins TRBV5-1 and TRBJ2-1; the D gene is possibly TRBD1 (5 bases). Germline V lookup: CDR1 SGHRS, CDR2 YFSETQ. This CDR3 is built from 14 residues. Trimming removed 2 bases from V and 7 bases from J, with 13 bases in between. The CDR3 here is CASSFALSGNEQFF. The CDR3 DNA is TGCGCCAGCAGCTTTGCTCTTTCAGGGAATGAGCAGTTCTTC.

The chain carries TRBV2 and TRBJ1-3; TRBD1 might be the D (5 bases). Trimming took 6 bases from V and 0 from J, leaving 9 bases between them. Looked up from germline, CDR1 is SNHLY and CDR2 is FYNNEI. The CDR3 is 14 amino acids. CDR3 sequence (DNA): TGTGCCAGCAGAACAGGAAGCTCTGGAAACACCATATATTTT. Translating gives CASRTGSSGNTIYF.

The genes are TRBV5-1 and TRBJ2-7; the D gene is possibly TRBD2 (7 bases). The CDR3 length is 16 residues. The germline V gene encodes CDR1 SGHRS and CDR2 YFSETQ. V was shortened by 2 bases and J by 6 bases, with 21 bases between the two germline ends. CDR3 sequence reads: CASSFQGLAATTEQYF. As DNA, the CDR3 is TGCGCCAGCAGCTTCCAGGGGCTAGCGGCCACCACCGAGCAGTACTTC.

The chain carries TRBV19 and TRBJ2-7; TRBD2 is a possible D gene (6 bases). From germline, CDR1 is LNHDA and CDR2 SQIVND (reference sequence). V was pared by 4 bases and J by 6 bases, with 7 bases between. CDR3 length: 11 residues. In DNA form, the CDR3 reads TGTGCCAGTAGTAGGGGAGGCGAGCAGTACTTC. Residues: CASSRGGEQYF.

This clone has only a few counts. The genes are TRBV30 and TRBJ1-2; D is undetermined. Germline loops: CDR1 GTSNPN, CDR2 SVGIG (reference sequence). V lost 2 bases, J lost 4 bases, and 11 bases lay in between. The CDR3 totals 13 residues. For the CDR3, the DNA is TGTGCCTGGAGTCGCGGATACGGCTATGGCTACACCTTC. Translating it yields CAWSRGYGYGYTF.

The chain combines TRBV6-6 with TRBJ1-5; 8 bases map to TRBD1. CDR3 length: 13 amino acids. The junction had 5 bases not matched to a gene; V was cut back by 8 bases and J by 5 bases. Germline V gene data show CDR1 as MNHNY and CDR2 as SVGAGI (reference sequence). CDR3: CASSGQADQPQHF. The CDR3 DNA sequence: TGTGCCAGCTCGGGACAGGCGGATCAGCCCCAGCATTTT.

The chain couples TRBV10-3 to TRBJ2-2; 11 bases agree with TRBD2. The CDR3 covers 16 residues. Trimming at V came to 8 bases and at J to 5 bases, leaving 10 bases not matched to a gene. Germline CDR1 reads ENHRY; CDR2 reads SYGVKD. In nucleotides, the CDR3 is TGTGCCATCCTTGTAGTAGCGGGAGGGAGGACCGGGGAGCTGTTTTTT. Protein sequence: CAILVVAGGRTGELFF.

The V and J genes are TRBV19 and TRBJ2-3; TRBD2 agrees at 7 bases. Germline V CDR1 and CDR2: LNHDA, SQIVND (reference sequence). Losses at the gene ends were 7 bases for V and 5 bases for J; bases not matched to a gene: 6. The CDR3 covers 13 residues. CDR3 sequence: CASKASGEDTQYF. In DNA, the CDR3 is TGTGCCAGTAAGGCTAGCGGTGAAGATACGCAGTATTTT.

The J gene is TRBJ2-1, the V gene TRBV5-1; a weak D match, TRBD2 (6 bases). Germline CDR1 and CDR2: SGHRS and YFSETQ. The CDR3 covers 16 residues. V lost 2 bases, J lost 2 bases, and 14 bases lay in between. Written as DNA, the CDR3 is TGCGCCAGCAGCTTTGGACGGGAGCCCCCCTACAATGAGCAGTTCTTC. It is translated as CASSFGREPPYNEQFF.

The chain links TRBV9 to TRBJ2-7; tentative D call: TRBD1 (5 bases). The CDR3 is 13 amino acids. The germline V and J ends were trimmed by 3 bases and 4 bases, with 11 bases remaining between them. The germline CDR1 and CDR2 sequences are SGDLS and YYNGEE. The CDR3 loop reads CASSGPRDYEQYF. CDR3 DNA: TGTGCCAGCAGCGGCCCCAGGGATTACGAGCAGTACTTC.